The 18 T cell receptor beta chains listed next were all sequenced from one sample in a study of shared clonotypes between healthy human individuals. The assay was immunoSEQ multiplex PCR, and TCRdb's table has in-frame clones only and misses some. The table has about 1 million clones, around 76% seen once. The specimen sequenced was memory CD4+ T cells sorted from blood. Subset here: CD45RA-negative fraction. Every receptor here comes from a man aged 18-30 years in good health.

The genes are TRBV4-2 and TRBJ1-2; 7 bases line up with TRBD1. Trimming took 0 bases from V and 3 from J; bases not matched to a gene: 4. Germline CDR1 is LGHNA and CDR2 is YNFKEQ. The CDR3 extends over 15 amino acids. CDR3: CASSQDPGTDYGYTF. The CDR3 DNA reads TGTGCCAGCAGCCAAGATCCCGGGACAGACTATGGCTACACCTTC.

The genes are TRBV7-8 and TRBJ2-2, with D uncertain. The germline V gene has CDR1 SGHVS and CDR2 FQNEAQ. The V and J ends lost 6 bases and 6 bases respectively, with 20 bases between them. The CDR3 is 16 residues long. The CDR3 region has the DNA TGTGCCAGCAGGCCTAACAGATTGGAACCCGCCGGGGAGCTGTTTTTT. It codes for CASRPNRLEPAGELFF.

This clone has a single count. V gene TRBV19 combines with J gene TRBJ1-2; 7 nucleotides line up with TRBD1. V was pared by 7 bases and J by 4 bases, with 15 bases of the junction left unmatched. The CDR3 contains 16 residues. CDR1 is LNHDA and CDR2 is SQIVND in the germline V gene (reference sequence). CDR3: CASNSRTGSAGYGYTF. The CDR3 DNA reads as TGTGCCAGTAACTCCCGGACAGGTTCCGCTGGCTATGGCTACACCTTC.

CDR3 DNA: TGTGCCAGCAGGGTGCCGGGGCTCGTCCTGACTTTC. Protein product: CASRVPGLVLTF. This chain connects TRBV7-2 to TRBJ2-6; D tentatively fits TRBD1 or TRBD2 (5 bases each). The germline CDR1 and CDR2 sequences are SGHTA and FQGNSA. The CDR3 consists of 12 residues. V lost 6 bases to trimming and J lost 12 bases, with 12 bases between them.

The chain uses TRBV28 and TRBJ1-2, with D maybe TRBD1 (6 bases). The germline V gene has CDR1 MDHEN and CDR2 SYDVKM. The CDR3 extends over 13 amino acids. V lost 3 bases to trimming and J lost 8 bases, with 13 bases between them. CDR3 amino acids: CASSLPGGWGYTF. CDR3 nucleotide sequence: TGTGCCAGCAGTTTGCCGGGGGGCTGGGGCTACACCTTC.

The V call is TRBV19, the J call TRBJ2-7; tentative D call: TRBD1 (5 bases). The V gene lost 5 bases and the J gene lost 2 bases, with 13 bases spanning the gap. CDR1 is LNHDA and CDR2 is SQIVND in the germline V gene (reference sequence). CDR3 length: 14 amino acids. Written as DNA, the CDR3 is TGTGCCAGTAGTGGGGCAGGAAGCCCCTACGAGCAGTACTTC. Amino acids: CASSGAGSPYEQYF.

The V gene is TRBV16, the J gene TRBJ1-1, with D unclear. The CDR3 covers 15 residues. Trimming stripped 0 bases from V and 0 bases from J, with 8 bases between. Looked up from germline, CDR1 is KGHSY and CDR2 is FQNENV. The CDR3 DNA follows: TGTGCCAGCAGCCAATCGCGTCAGATGAACACTGAAGCTTTCTTT. This translates into CASSQSRQMNTEAFF.

The CDR3 nucleotides read TGCGCCAGCAGCCTCCGAGACAGAGACAATTCACCCCTCCACTTT. This translates into CASSLRDRDNSPLHF. The chain is built from TRBV4-1 and TRBJ1-6, with D possibly TRBD1 on 5 matching bases. CDR1 and CDR2 (germline): MGHRA, YSYEKL. The CDR3 consists of 15 residues. V was cut by 4 bases and J by 7 bases, with 14 bases left in between.

Concerning this clone: This sample also contains other DNA sequences that code for the same CDR3. V usage is TRBV7-2 and J usage is TRBJ2-7; TRBD2 matches 10 bases. Germline V gene data show CDR1 as SGHTA and CDR2 as FQGNSA. Trimming cost V 5 bases and J 4 bases; bases outside gene matches: 5. The CDR3 runs 14 residues. CDR3 bases: TGTGCCAGCAGCCGCACTAGCGGGAATTACGAGCAGTACTTC. Protein product: CASSRTSGNYEQYF.

The J gene is TRBJ2-7, the V gene TRBV19, with D possibly matching TRBD1 (6 bases). The CDR3 runs 17 residues. Germline V gene lookup returns CDR1 LNHDA and CDR2 SQIVND (reference sequence). The V and J ends lost 4 bases and 6 bases respectively, with 25 bases between them. The CDR3 DNA sequence: TGTGCCAGTAGTACGCCCCCCGACAGGTCATTCGCCTCCGAGCAGTACTTC. Its protein is CASSTPPDRSFASEQYF.

The gene calls are TRBV6-4 and TRBJ1-1; D may be TRBD1 (6 bases). Germline V gene data show CDR1 as MRHNA and CDR2 as SNTAGT. V was trimmed by 6 bases and J by 0 bases, leaving 8 bases between them. The CDR3 loop spans 13 amino acids. CDR3 protein: CASRDSLNTEAFF. CDR3 nucleotide sequence: TGTGCCAGCAGGGACAGTTTGAACACTGAAGCTTTCTTT.

V is TRBV11-2 and J is TRBJ2-3, with a weak D call TRBD2 (6 bases). Trimming left V 1 base short and J 6 bases short, with 11 bases between. Germline CDR1 SGHAT, CDR2 FQNNGV. CDR3 size: 14 residues. This CDR3 is CASSLVLASDTQYF. The CDR3 DNA sequence: TGTGCCAGCAGCTTAGTACTAGCTAGTGATACGCAGTATTTT.

The chain carries TRBV28 and TRBJ2-7, with D perhaps matching TRBD1 (6 bases). The V end lost 10 bases, the J end lost 1 base, and 20 bases lay between the germline ends. Looked up from germline, CDR1 is MDHEN and CDR2 is SYDVKM. The CDR3 extends over 15 amino acids. The CDR3 loop reads CAIQPHGTKSYEQYF. The CDR3 DNA is TGTGCCATTCAACCCCACGGGACAAAGTCCTACGAGCAGTACTTC.

The chain couples TRBV6-5 to TRBJ2-3; 12 nucleotides line up with TRBD2. Germline CDR1 is MNHEY and CDR2 is SVGAGI. The junction had 7 bases not matched to a gene; V was cut back by 10 bases and J by 2 bases. The CDR3 covers 15 residues. CDR3 nucleotides: TGTGCCACCCGGACTAGCGGGACCTACACAGATACGCAGTATTTT. Amino acid sequence: CATRTSGTYTDTQYF.

This clone was seen at least ten times. This CDR3 reads CASSPDSSPNTIYF. In nucleotides, the CDR3 is TGTGCCAGCAGCCCCGACAGTTCTCCCAACACCATATATTTT. The V gene is TRBV7-9, the J gene TRBJ1-3, with a possible D match to TRBD1 (5 bases). CDR1 SEHNR and CDR2 FQNEAQ come from the germline V gene (reference sequence). V gave up 5 bases and J gave up 7 bases, with 15 bases separating them. The CDR3 has 14 amino acids.

The V gene is TRBV30, the J gene TRBJ1-1, with TRBD1 as a possible D gene (6 bases). V dropped 5 bases and J dropped 1 base, with 8 bases sitting between them. The CDR3 consists of 12 residues. Germline V CDR1 and CDR2: GTSNPN, SVGIG (reference sequence). Here the CDR3 reads CAWQGRNTEAFF. The CDR3, as DNA: TGTGCCTGGCAGGGGAGGAACACTGAAGCTTTCTTT.

V gene TRBV7-2 combines with J gene TRBJ1-2, with D possibly matching TRBD1 (5 bases). The CDR3 is made up of 15 amino acids. Deletions cut 1 base from V and 4 bases from J, with 13 bases between. Germline V gene lookup returns CDR1 SGHTA and CDR2 FQGNSA. The CDR3 loop is CASSLEGLQGYGYTF. As DNA, the CDR3 is TGTGCCAGCAGCTTAGAGGGGTTGCAGGGCTATGGCTACACCTTC. The full variable domain, its missing parts supplied by reference TRBV7-2 and TRBJ1-2, is GAGVSQSPSNKVTEKGKDVELRCDPISGHTALYWYRQSLGQGLEFLIYFQGNSAPDKSGLPSDRFSAERTGGSVSTLTIQRTQQEDSAVYLCASSLEGLQGYGYTFGSGTRLTVV.

This chain links TRBV30 with TRBJ2-7; TRBD1 agrees at 11 bases. CDR1 and CDR2 (germline): GTSNPN, SVGIG (reference sequence). Germline trimming cut 4 bases from V and 2 bases from J; bases unmatched to any gene: 16. There are 18 residues in the CDR3. The CDR3 nucleotides are TGTGCCTGGAAGGGGACAGGGGGAAAGGGTGGCCGGGCCTACGAGCAGTACTTC. It specifies CAWKGTGGKGGRAYEQYF.